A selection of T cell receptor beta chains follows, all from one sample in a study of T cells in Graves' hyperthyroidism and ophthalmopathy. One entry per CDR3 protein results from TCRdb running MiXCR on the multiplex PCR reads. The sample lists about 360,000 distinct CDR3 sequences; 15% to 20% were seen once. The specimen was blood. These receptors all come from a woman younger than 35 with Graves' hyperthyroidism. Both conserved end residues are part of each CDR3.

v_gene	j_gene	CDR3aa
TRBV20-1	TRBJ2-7	CSARDQRGRRSYEQYF
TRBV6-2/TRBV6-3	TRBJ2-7	CASSQSGTRDEQYF
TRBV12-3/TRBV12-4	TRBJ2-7	CASSFWSGSTYEQYF
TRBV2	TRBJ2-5	CASYNRAQETQYF
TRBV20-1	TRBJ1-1	CSAHRDPGTEAFF
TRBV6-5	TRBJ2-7	CASSYRGDSATFYEQYF
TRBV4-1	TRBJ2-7	CASSLNRDRGGEQYF
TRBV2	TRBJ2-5	CASSEATGRRETQYF
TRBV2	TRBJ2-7	CASSVERGAYEQYF
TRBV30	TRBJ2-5	CAWSVLLKTQYF
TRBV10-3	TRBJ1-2	CAISESSGQKGSNYGYTF
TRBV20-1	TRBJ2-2	CSATSGVAGELFF
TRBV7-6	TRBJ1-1	CASSRFEGEALF
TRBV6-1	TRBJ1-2	CASSVGGQGRNLYGYTF
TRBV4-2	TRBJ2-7	CASSSQMVAVVEQYF
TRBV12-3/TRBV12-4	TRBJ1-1	CASSLRMSGSTEAFF
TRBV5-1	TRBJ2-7	CASSQPGTVYEQYF
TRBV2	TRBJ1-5	CASKGQGAEQPQHF
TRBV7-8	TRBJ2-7	CASSRDFLGEQYF
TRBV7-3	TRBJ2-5	CASSLIAEETQYF
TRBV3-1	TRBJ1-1	CASSQGWGPHTEAFF
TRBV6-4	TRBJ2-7	CASSEAGTTYEQYF
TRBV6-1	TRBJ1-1	CASSEEGIWDTEAFF
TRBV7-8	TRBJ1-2	CASSRRSRDRGYGYTF
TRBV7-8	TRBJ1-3	CASSNPGTVSGNTIYF
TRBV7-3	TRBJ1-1	CASSRSGGGNTEAFF
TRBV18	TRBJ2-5	CASSPPRIRETQYF
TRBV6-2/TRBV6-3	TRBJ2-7	CASSYPDSNNEQYF
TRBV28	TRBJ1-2	CASSTRDRDGYGYTF
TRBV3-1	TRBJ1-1	CASSQNNPTEAFF
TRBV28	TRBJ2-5	CASSLPGGEGKTQYF
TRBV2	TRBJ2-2	CARGALRVGGELFF
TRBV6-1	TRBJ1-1	CASSEGPVEAFF
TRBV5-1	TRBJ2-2	CASSLSPGADTGELFF
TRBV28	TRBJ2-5	CASSPLSGPRETQYF
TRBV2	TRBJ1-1	CASNRDGNTEAFF
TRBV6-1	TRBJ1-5	CASRSGTGGGNQPQHF
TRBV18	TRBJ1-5	CASSPDSSMQPQHF
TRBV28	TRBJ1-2	CASIQRGRINYGYTF
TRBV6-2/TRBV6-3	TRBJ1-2	CASSPLPGQGNYGYTF
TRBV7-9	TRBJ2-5	CASSWVTGMGETQYF
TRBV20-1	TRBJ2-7	CSANLRDRAYEQYF
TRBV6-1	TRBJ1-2	CASSASPERGYTF